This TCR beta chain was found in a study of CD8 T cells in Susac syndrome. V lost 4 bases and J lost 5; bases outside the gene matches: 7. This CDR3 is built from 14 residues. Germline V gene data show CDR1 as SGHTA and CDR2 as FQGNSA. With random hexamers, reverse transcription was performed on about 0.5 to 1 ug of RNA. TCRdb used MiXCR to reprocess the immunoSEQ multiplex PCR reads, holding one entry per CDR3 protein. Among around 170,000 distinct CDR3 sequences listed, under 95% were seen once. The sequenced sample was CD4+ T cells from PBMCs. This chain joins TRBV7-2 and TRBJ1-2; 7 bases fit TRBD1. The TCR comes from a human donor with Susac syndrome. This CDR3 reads CASSSPGQTYGYTF. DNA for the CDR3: TGTGCCAGCAGCTCCCCGGGACAGACTTATGGCTACACCTTC.